The following is a T cell receptor (beta chain) sequence with its context. It lacks a known antigen. No per-base quality is available; no much larger clone lies one base away. The CDR3 regions of human TCRbeta chains were analyzed by immunosequencing. The study's own analysis went as follows. Repertoire TCRs were matched against a reference library of SARS-CoV-2-specific TCRs generated with the MIRA antigen-specificity platform. Breadth was defined as the fraction of unique TCRs that were SARS-CoV-2-associated, and depth was defined as the fraction of total T cells that were SARS-CoV-2-associated. Using the MIRA data, every spike-specific TCR was mapped to the spike region that the TCR reacted to and assigned to either a CD4 or a CD8 class. Log10-transformed breadth and depth values were compared by one-way ANOVA with Sidak's multiple comparisons tests. TCRdb re-hosts the immuneACCESS table, in-frame sequences only. Its copies lack some clones; in the studies checked, an unresolved V gene accounts for under half of them, and the cause for the rest is not known. The D gene and trimming were derived from the DNA, and the V and J assignments and clone size from that table. This sample lists 100,000 or so clones; 84% were detected once. The top ten hold approximately 17% of the sample.

The sample comes from a study of T cell responses to AZD1222 COVID-19 vaccine (dated by TCRdb to the early 2020s). For the wider study: AZD1222 recipients whose second dose came at about 4 weeks and those whose second dose came at about 12 weeks were combined into one group, since spike-specific TCR depth and breadth did not differ between the two schedules. Trial participants were enrolled by age into 18-55, 56-69 and 70-plus year subgroups, with approximately 150, 28 and 58 TCR-sequenced participants respectively. A total of about 230 trial participants underwent TCR sequencing, of whom approximately 210 received two doses of AZD1222 and about 25 received two doses of the MenACWY control vaccine.

The paper's findings and limits, for the study overall: Only five or six AZD1222 recipients were SARS-CoV-2 seropositive at baseline, limiting conclusions about previously exposed vaccinees. The whole spike protein was spanned by vaccine-associated CD4 TCRs, and dominant responses were seen in regions 160-218 and 743-854. Most participants were white British and females outnumbered males, and the authors suggested that clonal diversity may have been underestimated. In the small 56-69-year group, the increase in depth fell short of significance, most likely because of low power. Reportedly, close to half of the unique spike-specific TCRs recognized epitopes lying outside the regions that are mutated in the B.1.351 and B.1.1.7 variants. Spike-specific TCR breadth and depth rose significantly after two AZD1222 doses compared with day 0 and with MenACWY recipients. Because no day 14 peak-response samples were available, the repertoires could be characterized only after the peak T cell response.

The time point label on this specimen signifies: baseline before first vaccination. Vaccinee samples were obtained from the UK trials COV001 and COV002, which included a single-blind randomized controlled phase 2/3 trial of AZD1222 (ChAdOx1 nCoV-19) in healthy adults. For TCRbeta chain sequencing, PBMC samples from trial participants were taken at day 0 and at day 28 after the second dose. The sequences come from peripheral blood, collected on day 0 of AZD1222 vaccination. This sequence originates from an adult in good health.

The DNA reads as follows: TGTGCCAGCAGCTTGTCATTAAACACTGAAGCTTTCTTT. Translated, this gives CASSLSLNTEAFF. Recombination connected TRBV7-2 to TRBJ1-1; a confident D gene designation cannot be given. There are 13 amino acids in the CDR3, from cysteine to phenylalanine inclusive. Left in the record is the CDR3 DNA by itself, 39 bases read in frame from the first base. The germline V gene supplies CDR1 SGHTA and CDR2 FQGNSA. V is cut by 3 bases and J by 2 bases, and the space between the germline ends is 7 bases. The variable domain in full, with residues beyond the CDR3 obtained from the reference TRBV7-2 and TRBJ1-1 genes, is GAGVSQSPSNKVTEKGKDVELRCDPISGHTALYWYRQSLGQGLEFLIYFQGNSAPDKSGLPSDRFSAERTGGSVSTLTIQRTQQEDSAVYLCASSLSLNTEAFFGQGTRLTVV.